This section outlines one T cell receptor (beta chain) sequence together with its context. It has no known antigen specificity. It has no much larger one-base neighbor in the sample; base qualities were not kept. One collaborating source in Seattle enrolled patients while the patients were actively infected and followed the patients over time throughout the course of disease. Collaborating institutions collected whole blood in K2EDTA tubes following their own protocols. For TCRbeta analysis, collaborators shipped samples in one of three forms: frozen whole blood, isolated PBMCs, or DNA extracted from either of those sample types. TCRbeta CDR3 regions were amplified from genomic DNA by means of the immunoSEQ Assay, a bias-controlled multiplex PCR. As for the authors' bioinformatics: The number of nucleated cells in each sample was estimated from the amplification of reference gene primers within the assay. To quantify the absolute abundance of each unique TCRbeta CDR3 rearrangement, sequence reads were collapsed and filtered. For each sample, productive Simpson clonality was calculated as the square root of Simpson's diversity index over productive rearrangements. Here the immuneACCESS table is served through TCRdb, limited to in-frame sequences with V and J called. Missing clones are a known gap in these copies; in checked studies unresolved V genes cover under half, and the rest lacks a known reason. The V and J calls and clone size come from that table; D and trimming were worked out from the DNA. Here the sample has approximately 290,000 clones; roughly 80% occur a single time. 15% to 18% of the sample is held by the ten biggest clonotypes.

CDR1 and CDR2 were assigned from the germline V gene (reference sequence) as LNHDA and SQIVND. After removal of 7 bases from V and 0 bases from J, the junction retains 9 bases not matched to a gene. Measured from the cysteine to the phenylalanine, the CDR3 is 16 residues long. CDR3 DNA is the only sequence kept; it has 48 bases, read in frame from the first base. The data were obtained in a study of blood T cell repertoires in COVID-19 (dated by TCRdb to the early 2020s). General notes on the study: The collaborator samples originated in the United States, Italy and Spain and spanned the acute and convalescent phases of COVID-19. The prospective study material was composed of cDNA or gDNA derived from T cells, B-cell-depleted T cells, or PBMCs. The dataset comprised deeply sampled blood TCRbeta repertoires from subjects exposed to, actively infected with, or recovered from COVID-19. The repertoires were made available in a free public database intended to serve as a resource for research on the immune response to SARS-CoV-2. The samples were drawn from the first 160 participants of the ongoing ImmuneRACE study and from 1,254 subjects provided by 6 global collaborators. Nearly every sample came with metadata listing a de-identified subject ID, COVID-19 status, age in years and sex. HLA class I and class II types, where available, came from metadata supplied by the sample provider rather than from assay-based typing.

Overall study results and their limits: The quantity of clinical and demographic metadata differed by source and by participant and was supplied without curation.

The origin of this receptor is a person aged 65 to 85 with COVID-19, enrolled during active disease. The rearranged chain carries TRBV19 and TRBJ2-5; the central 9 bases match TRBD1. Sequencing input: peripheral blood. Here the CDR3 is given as CASNTPGQGYQETQYF. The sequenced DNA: TGTGCCAGTAATACGCCGGGACAGGGCTACCAAGAGACCCAGTACTTC. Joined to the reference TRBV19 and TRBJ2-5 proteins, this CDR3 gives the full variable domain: DGGITQSPKYLFRKEGQNVTLSCEQNLNHDAMYWYRQDPGQGLRLIYYSQIVNDFQKGDIAEGYSVSREKKESFPLTVTSAQKNPTAFYLCASNTPGQGYQETQYFGPGTRLLVL.